Following are 21 T cell receptor beta chains from one sample sequenced in a study of T cells after yellow fever vaccination. One entry per CDR3 protein, called by TCRdb with MiXCR from the 5' RACE reads. The sample contains over 110,000 distinct CDR3 sequences, 7% to 9% of which appear only once. The sequenced sample was CD4+ T cells sorted from PBMCs, obtained 5 days after the yellow fever booster vaccination. The receptors were sampled from a man aged 30-40 years who received the YFV17D yellow fever vaccine.

This clonotype was counted a few times. This chain uses TRBV20-1 with TRBJ2-1; no clear D. Germline CDR1 is DFQATT and CDR2 is SNEGSKA (reference sequence). CDR3 length equals 13 residues. The V and J ends lost 3 bases and 5 bases respectively, with 11 bases between them. CDR3 residues: CSARTGPNNEQFF. CDR3 DNA: TGCAGTGCTAGGACTGGACCTAACAATGAGCAGTTCTTC.

This clonotype has a count of ten or more. The chain carries TRBV20-1 and TRBJ2-3; no reliable D call. V was pared by 2 bases and J by 2 bases, with 8 bases between. Germline V gives CDR1 DFQATT, CDR2 SNEGSKA (reference sequence). The CDR3 contains 13 residues. The CDR3 loop reads CSARLEYTDTQYF. The CDR3 DNA is TGCAGTGCTAGACTTGAGTACACAGATACGCAGTATTTT.

There are many counts of this clonotype. The V gene is TRBV6-5, the J gene TRBJ1-2; TRBD1 matches at 7 bases. There are 13 residues in the CDR3. The ends lost 6 bases at V and 9 bases at J; junction bases unmatched: 10. Germline CDR1 reads MNHEY; CDR2 reads SVGAGI. For the CDR3, the DNA is TGTGCCAGCAGACAAACTAAACAGGGGAGCTACACCTTC. This translates into CASRQTKQGSYTF.

The chain links TRBV18 to TRBJ1-6; 10 bases align to TRBD1. V shed 8 bases, J shed 7 bases, and the junction held 2 bases outside the gene matches. Germline CDR1 reads KGHSH; CDR2 reads LQKENI. The CDR3 runs 13 residues. Here the CDR3 DNA reads TGTGCCAGCGGGACAGGGGTAAATTCACCCCTCCACTTT. This codes for CASGTGVNSPLHF.

Many counts were recorded for this clonotype. The J gene is TRBJ2-1, the V gene TRBV18; D not resolved. Germline CDR1 is KGHSH and CDR2 is LQKENI. Trimming took 3 bases from V and 0 from J, leaving 6 bases between them. The CDR3 contains 14 residues. CDR3 sequence reads: CASSPSSSYNEQFF. DNA of the CDR3: TGTGCCAGCTCACCCTCCAGCTCCTACAATGAGCAGTTCTTC.

In this sample, this clonotype turned up a few times. The rearrangement joins TRBV5-4 to TRBJ2-2; D is unclear. V lost 2 bases and J lost 2, with 10 bases in between. The CDR3 consists of 15 residues. Germline CDR1 reads SGHNT; CDR2 reads YYREEE (reference sequence). The CDR3 region has the DNA TGTGCCAGCAGCTTAAATCGGATAAACACCGGGGAGCTGTTTTTT. It is translated as CASSLNRINTGELFF.

This clonotype came up many times. The rearrangement joins TRBV5-6 to TRBJ2-7, with D unclear. V gave up 2 bases and J gave up 3 bases, with 15 bases separating them. CDR3 length equals 15 residues. Germline CDR1 and CDR2: SGHDT and YYEEEE. The CDR3 DNA sequence: TGTGCCAGCAGCTTCGGTACGGAACCAGGCTACGAGCAGTACTTC. Translation: CASSFGTEPGYEQYF.

In its sample, this clonotype was seen many times. The rearrangement joins TRBV29-1 to TRBJ2-1; a weak D match, TRBD1 (6 bases). V shed 0 bases and J shed 7 bases, with 13 bases lying between them. CDR3 length: 14 residues. Germline-derived CDR1 and CDR2 are SQVTM and ANQGSEA. The CDR3 region has the DNA TGCAGCGTTGAAGACAGGGGCGTCTTAAATGAGCAGTTCTTC. Protein sequence: CSVEDRGVLNEQFF.

There are many counts of this clonotype. CDR3 DNA: TGTGCCAGCAGCCGGGACAGGGCTAATGAAAAACTGTTTTTT. Its translation is CASSRDRANEKLFF. The rearrangement links TRBV7-2 to TRBJ1-4; TRBD1 agrees at 9 bases. The CDR3 consists of 14 residues. Germline trimming cut 5 bases from V and 3 bases from J; bases unmatched to any gene: 1. Germline CDR1 is SGHTA and CDR2 is FQGNSA.

This clonotype showed up many times. J is TRBJ2-1 and V is TRBV7-9; D gene ambiguous. The CDR3 is 12 amino acids. Germline V gene lookup returns CDR1 SEHNR and CDR2 FQNEAQ (reference sequence). The germline V and J ends were trimmed by 5 bases and 8 bases, with 10 bases remaining between them. The CDR3 protein is CASSPGLDEQFF. CDR3 DNA sequence: TGTGCCAGCAGCCCCGGCCTCGATGAGCAGTTCTTC.

This clonotype was found many times. The chain's CDR3 is CASSLQGYSNQPQHF. As DNA, the CDR3 is TGTGCCAGCAGCTTACAGGGCTATAGCAATCAGCCCCAGCATTTT. The chain links TRBV7-2 to TRBJ1-5; D possibly corresponds to TRBD1 (5 bases). The CDR3 covers 15 residues. Trimming stripped 2 bases from V and 0 bases from J, with 8 bases between. Germline lookup yields CDR1 SGHTA and CDR2 FQGNSA.

There are many counts of this clonotype. The chain has TRBV5-1 and TRBJ2-2; D is undetermined. The V and J ends lost 1 base and 4 bases respectively, with 5 bases between them. Germline CDR1 and CDR2: SGHRS and YFSETQ. The CDR3 has 13 amino acids. CDR3 nucleotide sequence: TGCGCCAGCAGCTTGCCACCCACCGGGGAGCTGTTTTTT. Translated, it gives CASSLPPTGELFF.

Concerning this clonotype itself: Since a much larger clone is just one base distant, this may be a read error. The chain carries TRBV6-5 and TRBJ2-1; maybe TRBD2 (5 bases). The germline gives CDR1 MNHEY, CDR2 SVGAGI. The CDR3 has 15 amino acids. CDR3 DNA: TGTGCCATCAGTTACGATCGGGACTCCTACAATGAGCAGTTCTTC. Its protein product is CAISYDRDSYNEQFF.

This clonotype was seen at least ten times. The rearrangement links TRBV6-1 to TRBJ2-7, with 9 positions matching TRBD2. CDR1 and CDR2 from the germline V gene are MNHNS and SASEGT. CDR3 size: 14 residues. V was clipped by 7 bases and J by 3 bases; unmatched bases: 7. CDR3 amino acids: CASKTSGYIYEQYF. CDR3 DNA: TGTGCCAGCAAGACTAGCGGATATATCTACGAGCAGTACTTC.

This clonotype was observed many times. The chain carries TRBV9 and TRBJ2-1; 12 nucleotides match TRBD2. The CDR3 extends over 17 amino acids. V shed 3 bases and J 4 bases; nucleotides not matched to a gene: 8. Germline V CDR1 and CDR2: SGDLS, YYNGEE. For the CDR3, the DNA is TGTGCCAGCAGCGGGGGGGGGACTAGCGGGTATTACAATGAGCAGTTCTTC. As protein: CASSGGGTSGYYNEQFF.

This clonotype has a count of ten or more. CDR3 in DNA: TGTGCCAGCAGCCTAGGCCCGAACAGGGGTGAGACCCAGTACTTC. It codes for CASSLGPNRGETQYF. This rearrangement joins TRBV7-2 to TRBJ2-5, with 7 bases aligning to TRBD1. The CDR3 runs to 15 residues. Trimming at V came to 5 bases and at J to 5 bases, leaving 11 bases not matched to a gene. Germline CDR1 and CDR2: SGHTA and FQGNSA. Drawing the rest from reference TRBV7-2 and TRBJ2-5, the complete variable domain is GAGVSQSPSNKVTEKGKDVELRCDPISGHTALYWYRQSLGQGLEFLIYFQGNSAPDKSGLPSDRFSAERTGGSVSTLTIQRTQQEDSAVYLCASSLGPNRGETQYFGPGTRLLVL.

In its sample, this clonotype was seen many times. The chain has TRBV14 and TRBJ2-1, with TRBD2 matching over 8 bases. CDR1 and CDR2 (germline): SGHDN, FVKESK. Trimming cost V 1 base and J 6 bases; bases outside gene matches: 5. The CDR3 has 15 amino acids. The CDR3 nucleotides are TGTGCCAGCAGCCAAGCGGGACTAGTCGGCAATGAGCAGTTCTTC. It yields the protein CASSQAGLVGNEQFF.

This clonotype occurred many times. V gene TRBV15 combines with J gene TRBJ2-7; possible D gene TRBD1, 5 bases. Trimming took off 1 base at V and 4 bases at J, with 11 bases between the two ends. Germline V gene sequence: CDR1 LNHNV, CDR2 YYDKDF (reference sequence). The CDR3 has 14 residues. CDR3 protein: CATSRAQAPYEQYF. For the CDR3, the DNA is TGTGCCACCAGCAGAGCACAGGCCCCTTACGAGCAGTACTTC.

In its sample, this clonotype was seen many times. The chain joins TRBV6-5 to TRBJ2-1; TRBD2 aligns across 7 bases. CDR1 MNHEY and CDR2 SVGAGI come from the germline V gene. The CDR3 covers 11 residues. Trimming at V came to 6 bases and at J to 10 bases, leaving 3 bases not matched to a gene. CDR3 sequence: CASRTSDEQFF. The CDR3 bases are TGTGCCAGCAGAACTAGCGACGAGCAGTTCTTC.

In this sample, this clonotype turned up many times. The rearrangement joins TRBV12-3 or TRBV12-4 to TRBJ2-7; D may match TRBD1 or TRBD2 (6 bases each). With 6 bases removed from V and 4 bases from J, the gap between germline ends came to 16 bases. This CDR3 contains 14 residues. The CDR3 here is CASRRDGGVYEQYF. CDR3 DNA sequence: TGTGCCAGCAGACGGGACGGGGGCGTGTACGAGCAGTACTTC.

This clonotype was picked up a small number of times. The chain employs TRBV7-2 and TRBJ2-2; D uncertain. In germline, CDR1 is SGHTA, CDR2 FQGNSA. Trimming removed 3 bases from V and 4 bases from J, with 9 bases in between. The CDR3 has 14 amino acids. The DNA of the CDR3 is TGTGCCAGCAGCTTGTCCCCCAGCACCGGGGAGCTGTTTTTT. This encodes CASSLSPSTGELFF.